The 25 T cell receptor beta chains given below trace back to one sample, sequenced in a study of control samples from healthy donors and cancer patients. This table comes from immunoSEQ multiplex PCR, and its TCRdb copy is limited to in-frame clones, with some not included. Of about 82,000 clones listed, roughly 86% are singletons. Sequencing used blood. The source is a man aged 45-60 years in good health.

CDR3 region: CASSLESDYEQYF. CDR3 bases: TGTGCCAGCAGCTTGGAGTCAGACTACGAGCAGTACTTC. The chain carries TRBV5-6 and TRBJ2-7; the D is unclear. There are 13 residues in the CDR3. Per the germline V gene, CDR1 is SGHDT and CDR2 is YYEEEE. Trimming left V 0 bases short and J 3 bases short, with 7 bases between.

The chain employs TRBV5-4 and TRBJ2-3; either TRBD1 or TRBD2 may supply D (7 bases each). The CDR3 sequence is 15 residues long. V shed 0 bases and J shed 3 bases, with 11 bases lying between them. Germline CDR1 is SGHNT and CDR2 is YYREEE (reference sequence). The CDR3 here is CASSLVQGGTDTQYF. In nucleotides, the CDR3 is TGTGCCAGCAGCTTGGTCCAGGGGGGGACAGATACGCAGTATTTT. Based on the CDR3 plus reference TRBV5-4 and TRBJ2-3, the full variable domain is ETGVTQSPTHLIKTRGQQVTLRCSSQSGHNTVSWYQQALGQGPQFIFQYYREEENGRGNFPPRFSGLQFPNYSSELNVNALELDDSALYLCASSLVQGGTDTQYFGPGTRLTVL.

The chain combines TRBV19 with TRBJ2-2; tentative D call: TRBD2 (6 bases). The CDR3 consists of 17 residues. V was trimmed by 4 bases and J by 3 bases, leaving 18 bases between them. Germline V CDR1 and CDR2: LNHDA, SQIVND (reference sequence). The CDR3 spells CASSTRGSLEDTGELFF. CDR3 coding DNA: TGTGCCAGTAGTACGCGGGGTAGCCTAGAGGACACCGGGGAGCTGTTTTTT. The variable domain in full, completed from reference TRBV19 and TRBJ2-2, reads DGGITQSPKYLFRKEGQNVTLSCEQNLNHDAMYWYRQDPGQGLRLIYYSQIVNDFQKGDIAEGYSVSREKKESFPLTVTSAQKNPTAFYLCASSTRGSLEDTGELFFGEGSRLTVL.

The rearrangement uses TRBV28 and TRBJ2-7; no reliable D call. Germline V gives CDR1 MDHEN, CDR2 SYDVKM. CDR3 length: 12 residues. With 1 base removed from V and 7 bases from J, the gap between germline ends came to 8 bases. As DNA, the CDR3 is TGTGCCAGCAGTTTATATCGAAGGGAGCAGTACTTC. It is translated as CASSLYRREQYF.

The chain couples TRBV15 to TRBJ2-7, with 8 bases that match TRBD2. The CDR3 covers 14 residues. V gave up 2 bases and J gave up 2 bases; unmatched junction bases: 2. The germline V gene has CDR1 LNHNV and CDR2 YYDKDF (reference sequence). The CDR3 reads CATSRRSGTYEQYF. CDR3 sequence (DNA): TGTGCCACCAGCAGACGTAGCGGGACCTACGAGCAGTACTTC.

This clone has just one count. CDR3 protein: CAISESIGTGNTIYF. CDR3 DNA: TGTGCCATCAGTGAGTCTATAGGGACTGGAAACACCATATATTTT. This sequence joins TRBV10-3 and TRBJ1-3; D not certain. V was cut by 0 bases and J by 2 bases, with 8 bases left in between. Germline V gene data show CDR1 as ENHRY and CDR2 as SYGVKD. CDR3 length equals 15 residues.

The DNA of the CDR3 is TGTGCCAGCACTATCGGACTAGCGGGAGAGGACTACAATGAGCAGTTCTTC. Translating it yields CASTIGLAGEDYNEQFF. This chain links TRBV2 with TRBJ2-1, with TRBD2 identical over 13 bases. CDR1 and CDR2 from the germline V gene are SNHLY and FYNNEI. This CDR3 region has 17 residues. Germline trimming cut 7 bases from V and 3 bases from J; bases unmatched to any gene: 9.

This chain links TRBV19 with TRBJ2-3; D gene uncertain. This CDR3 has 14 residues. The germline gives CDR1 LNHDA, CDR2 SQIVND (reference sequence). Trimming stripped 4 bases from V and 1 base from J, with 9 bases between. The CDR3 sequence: CASSKTSRTDTQYF. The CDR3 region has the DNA TGTGCCAGTAGTAAGACAAGTCGCACAGATACGCAGTATTTT.

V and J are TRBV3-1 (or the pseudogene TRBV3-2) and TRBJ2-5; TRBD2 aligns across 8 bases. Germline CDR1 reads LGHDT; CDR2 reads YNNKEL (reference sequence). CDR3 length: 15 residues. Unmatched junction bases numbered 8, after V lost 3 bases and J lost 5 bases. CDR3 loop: CASSHHAGGGETQYF. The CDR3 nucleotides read TGTGCCAGCAGCCACCACGCGGGAGGCGGGGAGACCCAGTACTTC.

The CDR3 sequence: CASSRGTNTGELFF. CDR3 sequence (DNA): TGTGCGTCGTCCCGGGGGACGAACACCGGGGAGCTGTTTTTT. The V and J genes are TRBV9 and TRBJ2-2, with D perhaps matching TRBD2 (6 bases). CDR1 and CDR2 from the germline V gene are SGDLS and YYNGEE. The CDR3 spans 14 residues.

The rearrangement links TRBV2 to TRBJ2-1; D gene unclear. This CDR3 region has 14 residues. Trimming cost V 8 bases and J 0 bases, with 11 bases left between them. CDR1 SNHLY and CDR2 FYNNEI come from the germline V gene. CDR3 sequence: CASQPQSSYNEQFF. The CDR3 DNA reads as TGTGCCAGCCAGCCACAGAGCTCCTACAATGAGCAGTTCTTC. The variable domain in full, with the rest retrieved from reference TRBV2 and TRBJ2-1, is EPEVTQTPSHQVTQMGQEVILRCVPISNHLYFYWYRQILGQKVEFLVSFYNNEISEKSEIFDDQFSVERPDGSNFTLKIRSTKLEDSAMYFCASQPQSSYNEQFFGPGTRLTVL.

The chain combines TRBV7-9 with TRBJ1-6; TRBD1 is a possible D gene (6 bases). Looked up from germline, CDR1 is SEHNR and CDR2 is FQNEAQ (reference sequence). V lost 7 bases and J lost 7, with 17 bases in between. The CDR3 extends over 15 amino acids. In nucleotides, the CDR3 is TGTGCCAGCACCGGGGGGGGGCAAGTAAATTCACCCCTCCACTTT. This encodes CASTGGGQVNSPLHF.

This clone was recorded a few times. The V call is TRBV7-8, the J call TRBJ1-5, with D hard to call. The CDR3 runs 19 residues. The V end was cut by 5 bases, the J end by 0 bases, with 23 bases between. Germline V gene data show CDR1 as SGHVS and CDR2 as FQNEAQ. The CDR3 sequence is CASSQPSTTSRSSNQPQHF. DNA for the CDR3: TGTGCCAGCAGCCAACCTTCCACCACGTCCAGGTCTAGCAATCAGCCCCAGCATTTT. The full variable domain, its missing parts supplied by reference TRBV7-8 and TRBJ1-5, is GAGVSQSPRYKVAKRGQDVALRCDPISGHVSLFWYQQALGQGPEFLTYFQNEAQLDKSGLPSDRFFAERPEGSVSTLKIQRTQQEDSAVYLCASSQPSTTSRSSNQPQHFGDGTRLSIL.

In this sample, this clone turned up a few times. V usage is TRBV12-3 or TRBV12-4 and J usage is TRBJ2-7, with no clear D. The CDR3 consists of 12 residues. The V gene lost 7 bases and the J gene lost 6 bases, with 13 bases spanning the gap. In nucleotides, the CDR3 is TGTGCCAGCACCTCGAGAAAGCCCGAGCAGTACTTC. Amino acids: CASTSRKPEQYF.

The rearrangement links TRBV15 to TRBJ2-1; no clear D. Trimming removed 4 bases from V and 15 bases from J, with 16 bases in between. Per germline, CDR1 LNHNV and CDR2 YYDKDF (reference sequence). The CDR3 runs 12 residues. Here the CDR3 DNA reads TGTGCCACCAGCACACCCTCTGCGGAAGGGTTCTTC. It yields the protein CATSTPSAEGFF. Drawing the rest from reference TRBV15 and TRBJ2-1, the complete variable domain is DAMVIQNPRYQVTQFGKPVTLSCSQTLNHNVMYWYQQKSSQAPKLLFHYYDKDFNNEADTPDNFQSRRPNTSFCFLDIRSPGLGDTAMYLCATSTPSAEGFFGPGTRLTVL.

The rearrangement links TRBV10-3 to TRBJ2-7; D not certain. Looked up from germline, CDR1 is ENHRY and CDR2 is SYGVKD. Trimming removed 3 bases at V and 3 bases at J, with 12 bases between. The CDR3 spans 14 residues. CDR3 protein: CAISDGVGIYEQYF. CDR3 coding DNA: TGTGCCATCAGTGATGGGGTAGGGATCTACGAGCAGTACTTC.

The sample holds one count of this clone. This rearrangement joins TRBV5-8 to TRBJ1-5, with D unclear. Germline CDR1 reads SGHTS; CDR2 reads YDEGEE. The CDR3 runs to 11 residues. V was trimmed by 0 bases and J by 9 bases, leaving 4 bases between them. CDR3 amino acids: CASSLGRPQHF. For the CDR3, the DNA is TGTGCCAGCAGCTTGGGGCGGCCCCAGCATTTT.

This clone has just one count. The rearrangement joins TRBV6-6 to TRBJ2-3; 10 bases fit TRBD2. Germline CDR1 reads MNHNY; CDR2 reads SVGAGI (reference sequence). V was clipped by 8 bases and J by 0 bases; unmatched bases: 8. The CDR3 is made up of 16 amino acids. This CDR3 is CASYSPTSGSTDTQYF. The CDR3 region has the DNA TGTGCCAGCTACTCTCCGACTAGCGGGAGCACAGATACGCAGTATTTT.

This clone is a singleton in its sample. The CDR3 loop is CASSQDLGLDTQYF. The CDR3 DNA reads as TGTGCCAGCAGCCAGGATCTAGGATTAGATACGCAGTATTTT. J is TRBJ2-3 and V is TRBV3-1 (or the pseudogene TRBV3-2); D gene unclear. The CDR3 consists of 14 residues. V was cut by 3 bases and J by 5 bases, with 12 bases left in between. The V gene's germline CDR1 is LGHDT and CDR2 YNNKEL (reference sequence).

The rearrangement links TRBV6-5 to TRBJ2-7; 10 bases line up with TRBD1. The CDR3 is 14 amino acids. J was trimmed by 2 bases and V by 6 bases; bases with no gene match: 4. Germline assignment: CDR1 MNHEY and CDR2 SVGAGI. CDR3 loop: CASRGTGVTYEQYV. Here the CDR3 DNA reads TGTGCCAGCAGGGGGACAGGGGTCACCTACGAGCAGTACGTC.

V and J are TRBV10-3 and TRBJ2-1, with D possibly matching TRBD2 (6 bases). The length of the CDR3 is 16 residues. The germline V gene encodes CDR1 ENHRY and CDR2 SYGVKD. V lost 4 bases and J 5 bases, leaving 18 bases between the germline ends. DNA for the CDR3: TGTGCCATCAGTGGGGGGGATTGGAGGAGAAACAATGAGCAGTTCTTC. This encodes CAISGGDWRRNNEQFF.

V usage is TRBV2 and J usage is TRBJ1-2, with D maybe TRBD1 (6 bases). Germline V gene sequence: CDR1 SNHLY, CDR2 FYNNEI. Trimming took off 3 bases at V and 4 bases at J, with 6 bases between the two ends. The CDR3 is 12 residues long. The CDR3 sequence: CASSETGYGYTF. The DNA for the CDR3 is TGTGCCAGCAGTGAGACAGGCTATGGCTACACCTTC.

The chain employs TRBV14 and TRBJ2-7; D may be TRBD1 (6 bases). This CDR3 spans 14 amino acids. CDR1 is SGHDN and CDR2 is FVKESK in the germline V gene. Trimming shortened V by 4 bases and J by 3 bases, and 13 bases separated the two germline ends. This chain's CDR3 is CASSPGQFFYEQYV. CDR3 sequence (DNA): TGTGCCAGCAGCCCCGGACAGTTTTTCTACGAGCAGTACGTC.

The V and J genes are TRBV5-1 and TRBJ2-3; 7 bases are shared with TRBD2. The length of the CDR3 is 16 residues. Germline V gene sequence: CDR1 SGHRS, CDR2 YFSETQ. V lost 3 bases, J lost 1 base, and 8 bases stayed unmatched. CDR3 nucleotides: TGCGCCAGCAGCTCTGGTTGGAGCGGGGGCACAGATACGCAGTATTTT. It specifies CASSSGWSGGTDTQYF. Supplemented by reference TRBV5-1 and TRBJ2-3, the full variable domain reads KAGVTQTPRYLIKTRGQQVTLSCSPISGHRSVSWYQQTPGQGLQFLFEYFSETQRNKGNFPGRFSGRQFSNSRSEMNVSTLELGDSALYLCASSSGWSGGTDTQYFGPGTRLTVL.

The DNA for the CDR3 is TGTGCCAGCAGCTTAAGAGGGAGCCCCAATGAGCAGTTCTTC. Its protein product is CASSLRGSPNEQFF. The genes are TRBV7-2 and TRBJ2-1; D perhaps matches TRBD2 (5 bases). Germline values: CDR1 SGHTA, CDR2 FQGNSA. Trimming left V 2 bases short and J 6 bases short, with 11 bases between. This CDR3 is built from 14 residues.